This T cell receptor beta chain came from a study of human T cells and chemical hapten exposure. Notes on the study in general: Expanded TCR counts at PT1 went up together with patch test score, a positive correlation.

The time point is: patch test 1, 2 weeks after DPC sensitization. Treatment noted: therapeutic diphenylcyclopropenone sensitization with weekly scalp DPC. Germline assignment: CDR1 SGHTA and CDR2 FQGTGA. The germline V and J ends were trimmed by 1 base and 7 bases, with 11 bases remaining between them. This CDR3 is built from 14 residues. Via MiXCR, TCRdb re-called the RACE reads, giving one row per CDR3 protein. The profile shows 180,000 or so distinct CDR3 sequences, approximately 20% of them singletons. This clonotype was counted only a few times. Its antigen is undetermined. The source material was whole blood, sampled in connection with sensitization to the hapten diphenylcyclopropenone (DPC). This TCR came from a woman aged 45-59 years with alopecia areata. Some clones in this sample may be carry-over from other donors' samples. The chain joins TRBV7-3 to TRBJ2-1; D uncertain. The CDR3 DNA reads as TGTGCCAGCAGCTTAAGGGCTACTTCTAATGAGCAGTTCTTC. It translates to CASSLRATSNEQFF.